The 13 T cell receptor beta chains given below trace back to one sample, sequenced in a study of cytomegalovirus exposure and HLA in healthy donors. It was with 60 Vbeta and 13 Jbeta primers that the PCR ran. The assay was immunoSEQ multiplex PCR, and TCRdb's table has in-frame clones only and misses some. The sample has 60,000 to 65,000 clones, 75% seen once. The sequenced sample consisted of PBMCs. These receptor sequences come from a woman between 40 and 50 years old in good health and CMV-seropositive.

The rearrangement links TRBV5-8 to TRBJ2-1, with TRBD2 identical over 12 bases. The CDR3 is 15 residues long. The germline CDR1 and CDR2 sequences are SGHTS and YDEGEE. Trimming removed 4 bases from V and 4 bases from J; junction bases left unmatched: 3. The CDR3 nucleotides read TGTGCCAGCAGCATGACTAGCGGGGGATACAATGAGCAGTTCTTC. As protein: CASSMTSGGYNEQFF.

The chain is built from TRBV4-1 and TRBJ1-2; 10 bases line up with TRBD1. The CDR3 totals 13 residues. From germline, CDR1 is MGHRA and CDR2 YSYEKL. After removal of 3 bases from V and 7 bases from J, the junction contained 2 bases not matched to a gene. The CDR3 region is CASSQGQGFGYTF. The CDR3 coding sequence is TGCGCCAGCAGCCAGGGACAGGGGTTTGGCTACACCTTC.

V usage is TRBV4-3 and J usage is TRBJ1-5; no reliable D call. This CDR3 comprises 14 residues. Germline lookup yields CDR1 LGHNA and CDR2 YSLEER. With 0 bases removed from V and 4 bases from J, the gap between germline ends came to 7 bases. In DNA, the CDR3 is TGCGCCAGCAGCCAAGATACAAGAAATCAGCCCCAGCATTTT. Protein sequence: CASSQDTRNQPQHF.

This chain joins TRBV7-2 and TRBJ1-2; 10 bases match TRBD1. In germline, CDR1 is SGHTA, CDR2 FQGNSA. Trimming cost V 6 bases and J 5 bases; bases outside gene matches: 9. The CDR3 is made up of 15 amino acids. CDR3 region: CASSPFGTGEYGYTF. For the CDR3, the DNA is TGTGCCAGCAGTCCTTTCGGGACAGGGGAATATGGCTACACCTTC. Full variable domain (missing parts from reference TRBV7-2 and TRBJ1-2): GAGVSQSPSNKVTEKGKDVELRCDPISGHTALYWYRQSLGQGLEFLIYFQGNSAPDKSGLPSDRFSAERTGGSVSTLTIQRTQQEDSAVYLCASSPFGTGEYGYTFGSGTRLTVV.

The chain carries TRBV18 and TRBJ2-4; 9 nucleotides line up with TRBD2. CDR1 is KGHSH, CDR2 LQKENI, per germline. J gave up 1 base and V 3 bases, and 10 bases lay outside the gene matches. The CDR3 runs to 18 residues. The CDR3 nucleotides are TGTGCCAGCTCACCTCAAAGCGGGGGGCCGGGGGCCAAAAACATTCAGTACTTC. Its protein product is CASSPQSGGPGAKNIQYF.

This clone showed up just once. The J gene is TRBJ1-5, the V gene TRBV10-3; a possible D gene is TRBD1 (5 bases). The CDR3 runs 11 residues. Trimming took 8 bases from V and 5 from J, leaving 7 bases between them. Germline CDR1 is ENHRY and CDR2 is SYGVKD. The CDR3 sequence is CAIGGDQPQHF. The DNA for the CDR3 is TGTGCCATCGGGGGGGATCAGCCCCAGCATTTT.

In its sample, this clone was seen a few times. CDR3 loop: CASSPGTSGGNNEQFF. The CDR3, as DNA: TGTGCCAGCAGCCCTGGGACTAGCGGGGGGAACAATGAGCAGTTCTTC. This chain joins TRBV7-2 and TRBJ2-1; 15 bases are shared with TRBD2. The V and J ends lost 5 bases and 5 bases, in that order; junction bases with no gene match: 4. The germline gives CDR1 SGHTA, CDR2 FQGNSA. This CDR3 region has 16 residues.

The genes are TRBV7-2 and TRBJ1-6, with TRBD1 matching 8 bases. In germline, CDR1 is SGHTA, CDR2 FQGNSA. The CDR3 is made up of 15 amino acids. The V and J ends lost 4 bases and 7 bases, in that order; junction bases with no gene match: 6. The CDR3 reads CASSSQGAPNSPLHF. DNA for the CDR3: TGTGCCAGCAGCTCGCAGGGGGCTCCCAATTCACCCCTCCACTTT.

The rearrangement joins TRBV9 to TRBJ1-2, with 8 bases identical to TRBD1. In germline, CDR1 is SGDLS, CDR2 YYNGEE. This CDR3 is built from 15 residues. With 2 bases clipped from V and 4 bases from J, the junction kept 7 bases outside the gene matches. CDR3 DNA sequence: TGTGCCAGCAGCGTGACGACAGGGGATGGCTATGGCTACACCTTC. Amino acid sequence: CASSVTTGDGYGYTF.

The chain couples TRBV18 to TRBJ2-7, with TRBD1 as a possible D gene (8 bases). Germline V gene sequence: CDR1 KGHSH, CDR2 LQKENI. This CDR3 comprises 16 residues. The germline V and J ends were trimmed by 0 bases and 4 bases, with 16 bases remaining between them. The CDR3 reads CASSPPKQGGTYEQYF. The CDR3 bases are TGTGCCAGCTCACCACCGAAACAGGGGGGGACATACGAGCAGTACTTC.

There are a few counts of this clone. The V and J genes are TRBV30 and TRBJ1-4; the D gene is possibly TRBD1 (6 bases). V lost 0 bases to trimming and J lost 4 bases, with 12 bases between them. The CDR3 contains 15 residues. Germline V gene sequence: CDR1 GTSNPN, CDR2 SVGIG (reference sequence). CDR3 loop: CAWSVPTGSNEKLFF. The CDR3 nucleotides are TGTGCCTGGAGTGTACCCACAGGGAGTAATGAAAAACTGTTTTTT.

This clone was observed once. The genes are TRBV27 and TRBJ2-1; tentatively, D is TRBD1 (5 bases). The germline CDR1 and CDR2 sequences are MNHEY and SMNVEV (reference sequence). The CDR3 consists of 15 residues. V lost 3 bases, J lost 5 bases, and 14 bases lay in between. As DNA, the CDR3 is TGTGCCAGCAGTTTCTTACAGGCCAACAACAATGAGCAGTTCTTC. Amino acids: CASSFLQANNNEQFF.

The chain links TRBV9 to TRBJ2-1; 8 bases match TRBD1. Per the germline V gene, CDR1 is SGDLS and CDR2 is YYNGEE. The CDR3 runs 15 residues. The junction had 2 bases not matched to a gene; V was cut back by 0 bases and J by 3 bases. CDR3 sequence: CASSVGGQVYNEQFF. The CDR3 region has the DNA TGTGCCAGCAGCGTAGGGGGACAGGTCTACAATGAGCAGTTCTTC.